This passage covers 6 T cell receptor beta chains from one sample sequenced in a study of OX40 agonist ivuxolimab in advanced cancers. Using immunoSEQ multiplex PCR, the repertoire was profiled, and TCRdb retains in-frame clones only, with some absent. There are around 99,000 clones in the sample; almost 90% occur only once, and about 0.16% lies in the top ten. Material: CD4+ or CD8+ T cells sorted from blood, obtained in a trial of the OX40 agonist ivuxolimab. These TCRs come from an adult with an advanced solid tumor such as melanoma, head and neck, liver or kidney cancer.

Here the CDR3 reads CASSSTDTQYF. The CDR3 DNA sequence: TGTGCCAGCTCGAGCACAGATACGCAGTATTTT. The chain has TRBV6-5 and TRBJ2-3; unclear D gene. V shed 8 bases and J shed 0 bases, with 3 bases lying between them. Germline CDR1 is MNHEY and CDR2 is SVGAGI. CDR3 length: 11 residues.

The CDR3 bases are TGCGCCAGCAGCTTGGCCGGTCTAGTTCACAATGAGCAGTTCTTC. This encodes CASSLAGLVHNEQFF. The rearrangement links TRBV5-1 to TRBJ2-1; no clear D. Trimming stripped 0 bases from V and 5 bases from J, with 12 bases between. The CDR3 sequence is 15 residues long. Germline V gene lookup returns CDR1 SGHRS and CDR2 YFSETQ.

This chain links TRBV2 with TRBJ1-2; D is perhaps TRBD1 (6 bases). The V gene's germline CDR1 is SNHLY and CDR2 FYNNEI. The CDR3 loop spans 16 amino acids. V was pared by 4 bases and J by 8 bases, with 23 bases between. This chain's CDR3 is CASSVRTASVLLGYTF. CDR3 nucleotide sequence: TGTGCCAGCAGTGTCCGGACAGCAAGCGTCCTTTTGGGCTACACCTTC.

The CDR3 reads CASVSVWSGELFF. CDR3 coding DNA: TGTGCCAGTGTTTCTGTATGGTCCGGGGAGCTGTTTTTT. The chain has TRBV7-9 and TRBJ2-2; D remains unclear. Germline loops: CDR1 SEHNR, CDR2 FQNEAQ (reference sequence). This CDR3 spans 13 amino acids. V dropped 9 bases and J dropped 6 bases, with 14 bases sitting between them. The complete variable domain, with remaining parts taken from reference TRBV7-9 and TRBJ2-2, reads DTGVSQNPRHKITKRGQNVTFRCDPISEHNRLYWYRQTLGQGPEFLTYFQNEAQLEKSRLLSDRFSAERPKGSFSTLEIQRTEQGDSAMYLCASVSVWSGELFFGEGSRLTVL.

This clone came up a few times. The CDR3: CASSQRTAGDNTGELFF. In nucleotides, the CDR3 is TGTGCCAGCAGCCAACGTACAGCGGGAGACAACACCGGGGAGCTGTTTTTT. The chain links TRBV7-8 to TRBJ2-2; 8 nucleotides match TRBD2. Germline lookup yields CDR1 SGHVS and CDR2 FQNEAQ. This CDR3 contains 17 residues. V was clipped by 5 bases and J by 2 bases; unmatched bases: 10.

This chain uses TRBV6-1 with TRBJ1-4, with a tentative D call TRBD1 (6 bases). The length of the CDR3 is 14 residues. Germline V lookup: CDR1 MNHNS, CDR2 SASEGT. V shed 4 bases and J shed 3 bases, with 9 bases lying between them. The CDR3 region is CASSGGAANEKLFF. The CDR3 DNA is TGTGCCAGCAGTGGGGGGGCGGCTAATGAAAAACTGTTTTTT.